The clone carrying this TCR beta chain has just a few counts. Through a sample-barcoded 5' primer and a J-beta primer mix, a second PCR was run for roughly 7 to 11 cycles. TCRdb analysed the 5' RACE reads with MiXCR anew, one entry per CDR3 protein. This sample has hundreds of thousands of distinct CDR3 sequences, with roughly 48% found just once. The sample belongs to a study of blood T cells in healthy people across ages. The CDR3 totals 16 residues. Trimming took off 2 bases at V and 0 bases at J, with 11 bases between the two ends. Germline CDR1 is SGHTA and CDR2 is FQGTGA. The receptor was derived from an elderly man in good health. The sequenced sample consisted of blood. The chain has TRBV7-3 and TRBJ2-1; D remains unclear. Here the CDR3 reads CASSLLGATSYNEQFF. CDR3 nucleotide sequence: TGTGCCAGCAGCTTATTAGGAGCGACCTCCTACAATGAGCAGTTCTTC.